Many counts were recorded for the clone carrying this T cell receptor beta chain. Its specificity is not known. Libraries of TCR beta came from iRepertoire HTBI primers plus Arm-PCR of CDR3 regions. Original processing methods: In the combined samples, roughly 60 TRBV and 11 to 15 TRBJ segments were identified. TCRdb re-called the multiplex PCR reads through MiXCR, storing one row per CDR3 protein. The V and J calls here are based on TCRdb, not the publication. This table has around 460,000 distinct CDR3 sequences, around a fifth appearing once. V lost 5 bases, J lost 7 bases, and 11 bases lay in between. This CDR3 is 12 amino acids long. Noted time point: persistent/refractory GD, antithyroid drugs over 5 years with positive TRAb. TCR sequences were obtained from RNA taken from PBMCs. The data are from a study of regulatory T cells in long-lasting Graves disease. General study findings and limits: Favored usage of TRBV28, TRBJ1-2 and TRBJ2-5 was recorded in persistent disease. Whereas approximately 950 public clonotypes were shared by new patients, persistent patients shared more, at a few thousand.

This TCR was recovered from a female donor with Graves disease. Sequences were derived from peripheral blood mononuclear cells (PBMCs), sampled when the disease was refractory, from a patient treated with antithyroid drugs. V gene TRBV12-3 or TRBV12-4 combines with J gene TRBJ1-2, with D perhaps TRBD1 (6 bases). The CDR3 region is CASSRDISGYTF. The CDR3 DNA is TGTGCCAGCAGTCGGGACATCTCTGGCTACACCTTC.